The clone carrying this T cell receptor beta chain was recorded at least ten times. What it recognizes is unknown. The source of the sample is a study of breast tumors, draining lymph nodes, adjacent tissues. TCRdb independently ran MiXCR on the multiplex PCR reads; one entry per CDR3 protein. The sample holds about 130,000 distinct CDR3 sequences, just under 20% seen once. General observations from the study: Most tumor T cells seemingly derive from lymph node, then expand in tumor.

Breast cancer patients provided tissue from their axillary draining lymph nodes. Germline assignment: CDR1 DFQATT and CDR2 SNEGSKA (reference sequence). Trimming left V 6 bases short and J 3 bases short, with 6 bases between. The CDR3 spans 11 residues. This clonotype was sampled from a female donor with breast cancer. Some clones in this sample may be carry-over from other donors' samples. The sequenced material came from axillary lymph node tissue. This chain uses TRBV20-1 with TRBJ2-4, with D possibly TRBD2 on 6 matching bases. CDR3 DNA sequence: TGCAGTGCGGGAGGCAAAAACATTCAGTACTTC. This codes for CSAGGKNIQYF.